The text below deals with one T cell receptor beta chain. Its antigen is not identified. One entry per CDR3 protein results from TCRdb running MiXCR on the 5' RACE reads. The table shows 450,000 to 650,000 distinct CDR3 sequences, with 20% occurring only once. This sample is part of a study of T-cell memory formation after mild COVID-19. The J segment lost 5 bases and the V segment lost 5 bases, leaving 7 bases of the junction unmatched. The CDR3 totals 15 residues. Study results and limitations: Contracting CD4+ clones sat mainly in CM and EM; CD8+ in EMRA. Prior to infection, memory already included some responding clones, suggesting cross-reactive memory joined. There was no confirmation that second-wave clones peaking on day 37 were SARS-CoV-2 specific.

The source is an adult woman who had mild COVID-19 (a few samples of this study predate the infection). Cell type and time point are not known. Sequencing was done on a sample of PBMCs or a T cell subset sorted from them (not recorded which). This rearrangement joins TRBV12-3 or TRBV12-4 to TRBJ2-5, with 11 bases aligning to TRBD1. The CDR3 loop reads CASSPLGTGGETQYF. DNA for the CDR3: TGTGCCAGCAGTCCCCTCGGGACAGGGGGGGAGACCCAGTACTTC.